This TCR beta chain appears in the sequencing data of a study of Siglec-9 on CD8 T cells in melanoma. Whole-study findings and limits: An effector memory CD8+ subset marked by Siglec-9 reportedly appeared to gather in melanoma.

Only in-frame clones appear in the TCRdb table, and some are missing; sequencing was by immunoSEQ multiplex PCR. The sample holds roughly 30,000 clones, about 80% seen once. For this clone: Its antigen is unidentified.

J gave up 2 bases and V 2 bases, and 3 bases lay outside the gene matches. The CDR3 runs to 14 residues. Germline CDR1 SGHAT, CDR2 FQNNGV. V usage is TRBV11-2 and J usage is TRBJ2-7; 7 bases map to TRBD2. This TCR derives from a human donor in good health. Sequenced: Siglec-9- CD8+ T cells sorted from blood. The CDR3 loop reads CASSLWRGTYEQYF. CDR3 DNA sequence: TGTGCCAGCAGCTTATGGCGGGGGACCTACGAGCAGTACTTC.